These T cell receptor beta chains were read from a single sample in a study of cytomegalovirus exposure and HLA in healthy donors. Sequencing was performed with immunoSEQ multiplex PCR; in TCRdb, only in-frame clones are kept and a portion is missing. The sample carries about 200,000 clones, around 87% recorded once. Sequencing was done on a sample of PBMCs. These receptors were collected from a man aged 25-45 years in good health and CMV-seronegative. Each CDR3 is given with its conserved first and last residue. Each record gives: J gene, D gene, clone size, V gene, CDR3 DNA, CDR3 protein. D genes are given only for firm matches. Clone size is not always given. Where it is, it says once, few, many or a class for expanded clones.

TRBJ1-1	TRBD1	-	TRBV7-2	TGTGCCAGCAGCTTTTCACCCGGGACAGGGGCATCGAACACTGAAGCTTTCTTT	CASSFSPGTGASNTEAFF
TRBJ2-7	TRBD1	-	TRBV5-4	TGTGCCAGCAGCTTCGGACAGGGGGCGGATTACGAGCAGTACTTC	CASSFGQGADYEQYF
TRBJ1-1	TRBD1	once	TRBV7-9	TGTGCCAGCAGATCCCAGACAGGGAGGAACACTGAAGCTTTCTTT	CASRSQTGRNTEAFF
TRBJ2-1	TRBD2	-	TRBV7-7	TGTGCTAGCAGCCCACGGACTAGCGGGTCGCTTACTACCTACAATGAGCAGTTCTTC	CASSPRTSGSLTTYNEQFF
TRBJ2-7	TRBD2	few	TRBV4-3	TGCGCCAGCAGCCAAGATCGTCTAGCGGGCTACGAGCAGTACTTC	CASSQDRLAGYEQYF
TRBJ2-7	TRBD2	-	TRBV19	TGTGCCAGTAGTATGGTTGGGGCTAGCGGTTACGAGCAGTACTTC	CASSMVGASGYEQYF
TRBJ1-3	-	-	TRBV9	TGTGCCAGCAGCGTATCGTGGGGAGCGGACACCATATATTTT	CASSVSWGADTIYF
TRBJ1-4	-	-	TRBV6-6	TGTGCCAGCAGTTACTTTGGGGAGGAAAAACTGTTTTTT	CASSYFGEEKLFF
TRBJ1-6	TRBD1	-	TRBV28	TGTGCCAGCAGTTTAGTAGGGACAGGATCGTACTCCTATAATTCACCCCTCCACTTT	CASSLVGTGSYSYNSPLHF
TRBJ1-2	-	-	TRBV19	TGTGCCAGTGGAGGTGGCTACACCTTC	CASGGGYTF
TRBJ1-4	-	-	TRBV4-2	TGTGCCAGCAGCCAAGATTGGGCTACAACTAATGAAAAACTGTTTTTT	CASSQDWATTNEKLFF
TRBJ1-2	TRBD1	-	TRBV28	TGTGCCAGCAGTTTAGTTCAGGGGGTCTATGGCTACACCTTC	CASSLVQGVYGYTF
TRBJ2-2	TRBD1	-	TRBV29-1	TGCAGCGTTGGGGGGACAGCTACCGGGGAGCTGTTTTTT	CSVGGTATGELFF
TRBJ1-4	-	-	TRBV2	TGTGCCAGCAGGCCCGGTGAAGAAAAACTGTTTTTT	CASRPGEEKLFF
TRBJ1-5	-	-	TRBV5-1	TGCGCCAGCAGCCAAGCACCGGGTCCTAATCAGCCCCAGCATTTT	CASSQAPGPNQPQHF
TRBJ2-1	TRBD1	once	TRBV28	TGTGCCAGCAGTTCCCCCGGGACAGGGGGATTCAATGAGCAGTTCTTC	CASSSPGTGGFNEQFF
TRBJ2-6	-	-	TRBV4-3	TGCGCCAGCAGCCAAGATGGCTCGACTGGGGCCAACGTCCTGACTTTC	CASSQDGSTGANVLTF
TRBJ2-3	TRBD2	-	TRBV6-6	TGTGCCAGCAGTTCGGGGACTAGCGGGGGCACAGATACGCAGTATTTT	CASSSGTSGGTDTQYF
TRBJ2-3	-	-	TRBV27	TGTGCCAGCAGTTTGGGGCCGACACCCTACACAGATACGCAGTATTTT	CASSLGPTPYTDTQYF
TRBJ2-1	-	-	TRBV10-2	TGCGCCAGCAGGGAGGGGGGGGTACTATACAATGAGCAGTTCTTC	CASREGGVLYNEQFF
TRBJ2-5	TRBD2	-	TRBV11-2	TGTGCCAGCAGACTAGCGGGGCAAGAGACCCAGTACTTC	CASRLAGQETQYF
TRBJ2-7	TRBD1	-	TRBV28	TGTGCCATTGGGACAGGGGGTCTATACGAGCAGTACTTC	CAIGTGGLYEQYF
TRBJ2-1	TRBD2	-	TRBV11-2	TGTGCCAGCGCCCTCGGAGCGGGAAGCTCCTACAATGAGCAGTTCTTC	CASALGAGSSYNEQFF
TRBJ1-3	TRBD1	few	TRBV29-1	TGCAGCGTTGTGCGGGACAGGGGAGACACCATATATTTT	CSVVRDRGDTIYF
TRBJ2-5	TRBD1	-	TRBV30	TGTGCCACCGACAGGGGACGTCGGGAGACCCAGTACTTC	CATDRGRRETQYF
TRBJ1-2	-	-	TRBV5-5	TGTGCCAGCAGCTTTGTGGGGGGACGTGATGGCTACACCTTC	CASSFVGGRDGYTF
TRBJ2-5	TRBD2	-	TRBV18	TGTGCCAGCTCACCACTGCCGACTAGCGGGCGACAAGAGACCCAGTACTTC	CASSPLPTSGRQETQYF
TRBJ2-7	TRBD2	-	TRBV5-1	TGCGCCAGCAGCATGACTAGCGGGACCTACGAGCAGTACTTC	CASSMTSGTYEQYF
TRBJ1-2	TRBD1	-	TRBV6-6	TGTGCCACCCTGGGACAGGGGGTAGGCTACACCTTC	CATLGQGVGYTF
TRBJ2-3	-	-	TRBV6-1	TGTGCCAGCAGTGATATAGGGGCCGGGGATACGCAGTATTTT	CASSDIGAGDTQYF
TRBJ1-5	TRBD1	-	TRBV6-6	TGTGCCAGCAGTTATACGCCAGGGGGTGGGAATCAGCCCCAGCATTTT	CASSYTPGGGNQPQHF
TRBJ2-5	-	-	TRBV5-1	TGCGCCAGCAGCTTGACAGCGGGCATACAAGAGACCCAGTACTTC	CASSLTAGIQETQYF
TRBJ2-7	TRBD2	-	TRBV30	TGTGCCTGGAGTGTAGGTAGCGGGAAATACGAGCAGTACTTC	CAWSVGSGKYEQYF
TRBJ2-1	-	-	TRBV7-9	TGTGCCAGCAGCAACCGTACGACCGGGAAGCCTGAGCAGTTCTTC	CASSNRTTGKPEQFF
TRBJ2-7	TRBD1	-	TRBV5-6	TGTGCCAGCAGCTGGGACAGGGGGCTCTACGAGCAGTACTTC	CASSWDRGLYEQYF
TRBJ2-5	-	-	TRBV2	TGTGCCAGCAGTGTGGGGGGTGGAGAGACCCAGTACTTC	CASSVGGGETQYF
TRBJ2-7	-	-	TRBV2	TGTGCCAGCAGGGACAGTGTCCTGGGCGAGCAGTACTTC	CASRDSVLGEQYF
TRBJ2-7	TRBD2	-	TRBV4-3	TGCGCCAGCAGCCAGGGACTAGCGGGGGGCCCAGATTTTTACGAGCAGTACTTC	CASSQGLAGGPDFYEQYF
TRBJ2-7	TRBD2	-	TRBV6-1	TGTGCCAGCAGTGCTCGACTAGCGGGGGAACCCTACGAGCAGTACTTC	CASSARLAGEPYEQYF
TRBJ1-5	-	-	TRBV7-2	TGTGCCAGCAGCTTTGCGCTACAGGAACAGCCCCAGCATTTT	CASSFALQEQPQHF
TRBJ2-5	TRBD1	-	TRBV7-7	TGTGCTAGCAGCATCTGGACAGGGATAGAGACCCAGTACTTC	CASSIWTGIETQYF
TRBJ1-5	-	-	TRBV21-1	TGTGCCAGCAGCAGTAAATACCCAGGGCCCCAGCATTTT	CASSSKYPGPQHF
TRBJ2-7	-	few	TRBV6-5	TGTGCCAGCAGTTACGTTGGTGGCTCAGGCCGATACGAGCAGTACTTC	CASSYVGGSGRYEQYF
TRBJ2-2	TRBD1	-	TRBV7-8	TGTGCCAGCAGCTACGGACAGGGGGCTCATGGGGAGCTGTTTTTT	CASSYGQGAHGELFF
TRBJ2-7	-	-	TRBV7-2	TGTGCCAGCAGCTTACCCGTATTGGAGCAGTACTTC	CASSLPVLEQYF
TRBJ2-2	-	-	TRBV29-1	TGCAGCGGGGGAAACCCAGGGCAGAACACCGGGGAGCTGTTTTTT	CSGGNPGQNTGELFF
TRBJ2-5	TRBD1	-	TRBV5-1	TGCGCCAGCAGCTTGACAGGGGTTGTGAAGACCCAGTACTTC	CASSLTGVVKTQYF
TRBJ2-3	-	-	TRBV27	TGTGCCAGCAGTTTATCCCTCCCCGGGATGGGCACAGATACGCAGTATTTT	CASSLSLPGMGTDTQYF
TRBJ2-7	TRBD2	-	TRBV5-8	TGTGCCAGCAGCTATCGCTCGTATTTAGCGGGGCTCGAGCAGTACTTC	CASSYRSYLAGLEQYF
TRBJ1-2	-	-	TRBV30	TGTGCCTCCCGGTCCTTTCAAAATGGCTACACCTTC	CASRSFQNGYTF
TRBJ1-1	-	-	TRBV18	TGTGCCAGCTCACCCGCAGGGGTTAGGACTGAAGCTTTCTTT	CASSPAGVRTEAFF
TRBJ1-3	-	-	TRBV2	TGTGCCAGCGGAGTAGGACAGACCAATGGAAACACCATATATTTT	CASGVGQTNGNTIYF
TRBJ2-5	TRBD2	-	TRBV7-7	TGTGCTAGCAGCTTTACGGGGGGACAAGAGACCCAGTACTTC	CASSFTGGQETQYF
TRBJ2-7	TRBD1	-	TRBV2	TGTGCCAGCAGCCAAGAGGGGACAGGGGGCTACGAGCAGTACTTC	CASSQEGTGGYEQYF